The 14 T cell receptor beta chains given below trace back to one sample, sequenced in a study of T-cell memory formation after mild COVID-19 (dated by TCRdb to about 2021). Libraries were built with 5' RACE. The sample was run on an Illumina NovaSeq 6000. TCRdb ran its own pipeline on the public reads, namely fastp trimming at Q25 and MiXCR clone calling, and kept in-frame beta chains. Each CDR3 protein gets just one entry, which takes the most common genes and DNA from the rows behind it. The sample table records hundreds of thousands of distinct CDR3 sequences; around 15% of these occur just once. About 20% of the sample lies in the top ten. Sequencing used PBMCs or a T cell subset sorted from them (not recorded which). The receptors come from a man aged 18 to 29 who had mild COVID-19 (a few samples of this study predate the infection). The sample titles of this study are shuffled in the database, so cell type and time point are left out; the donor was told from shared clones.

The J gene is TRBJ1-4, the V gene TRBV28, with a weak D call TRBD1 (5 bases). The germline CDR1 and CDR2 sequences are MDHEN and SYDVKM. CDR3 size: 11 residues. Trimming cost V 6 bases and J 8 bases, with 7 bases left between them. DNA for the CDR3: TGTGCCAGCAGCGACAGCGAAAAACTGTTTTTT. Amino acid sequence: CASSDSEKLFF.

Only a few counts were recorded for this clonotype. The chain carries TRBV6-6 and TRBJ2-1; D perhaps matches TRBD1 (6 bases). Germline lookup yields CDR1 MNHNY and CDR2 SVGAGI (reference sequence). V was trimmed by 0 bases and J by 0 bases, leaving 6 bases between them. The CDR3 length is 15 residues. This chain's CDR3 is CASSYSDSSYNEQFF. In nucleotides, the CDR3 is TGTGCCAGCAGTTACTCGGACAGCTCCTACAATGAGCAGTTCTTC.

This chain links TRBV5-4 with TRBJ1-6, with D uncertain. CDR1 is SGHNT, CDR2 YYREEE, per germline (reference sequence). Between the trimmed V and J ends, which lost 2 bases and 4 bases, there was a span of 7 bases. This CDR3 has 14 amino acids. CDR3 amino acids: CASSLDLYNSPLHF. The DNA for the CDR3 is TGTGCCAGCAGCTTAGACCTGTATAATTCACCCCTCCACTTT.

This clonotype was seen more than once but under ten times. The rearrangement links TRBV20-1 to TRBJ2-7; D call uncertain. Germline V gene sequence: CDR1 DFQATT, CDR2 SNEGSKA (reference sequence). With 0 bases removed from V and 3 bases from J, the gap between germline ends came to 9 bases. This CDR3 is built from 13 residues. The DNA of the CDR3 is TGCAGTGCTAGAGATACCCGGAGCTACGAGCAGTACGTC. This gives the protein CSARDTRSYEQYV.

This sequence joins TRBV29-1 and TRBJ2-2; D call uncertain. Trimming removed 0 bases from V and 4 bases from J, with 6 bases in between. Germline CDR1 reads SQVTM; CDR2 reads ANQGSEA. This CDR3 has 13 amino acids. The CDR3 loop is CSVEDWATGELFF. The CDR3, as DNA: TGCAGCGTTGAAGATTGGGCCACCGGGGAGCTGTTTTTT.

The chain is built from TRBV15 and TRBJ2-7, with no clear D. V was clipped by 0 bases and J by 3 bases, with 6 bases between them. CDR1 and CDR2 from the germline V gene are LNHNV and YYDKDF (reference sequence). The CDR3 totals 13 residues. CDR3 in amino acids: CATSRDPNYEQYF. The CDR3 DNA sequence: TGTGCCACCAGCAGAGATCCCAACTACGAGCAGTACTTC. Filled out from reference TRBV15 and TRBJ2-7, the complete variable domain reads DAMVIQNPRYQVTQFGKPVTLSCSQTLNHNVMYWYQQKSSQAPKLLFHYYDKDFNNEADTPDNFQSRRPNTSFCFLDIRSPGLGDTAMYLCATSRDPNYEQYFGPGTRLTVT.

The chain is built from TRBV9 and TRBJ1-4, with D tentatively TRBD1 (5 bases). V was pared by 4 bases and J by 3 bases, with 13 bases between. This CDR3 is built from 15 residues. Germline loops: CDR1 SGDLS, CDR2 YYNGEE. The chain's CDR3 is CASSPQGTANEKLFF. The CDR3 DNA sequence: TGTGCCAGCAGCCCGCAGGGTACAGCTAATGAAAAACTGTTTTTT.

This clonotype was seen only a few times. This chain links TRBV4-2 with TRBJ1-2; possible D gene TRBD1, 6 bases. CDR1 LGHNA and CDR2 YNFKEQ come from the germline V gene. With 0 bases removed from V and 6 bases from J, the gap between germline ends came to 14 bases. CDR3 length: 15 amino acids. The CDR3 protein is CASSQEGRGLDGYTF. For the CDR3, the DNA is TGTGCCAGCAGCCAAGAGGGACGGGGGCTTGATGGCTACACCTTC.

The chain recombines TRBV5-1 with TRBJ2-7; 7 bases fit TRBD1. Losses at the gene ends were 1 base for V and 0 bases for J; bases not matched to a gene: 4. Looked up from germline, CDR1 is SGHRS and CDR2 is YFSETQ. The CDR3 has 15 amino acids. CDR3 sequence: CASSLQGDNSYEQYV. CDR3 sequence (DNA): TGCGCCAGCAGCTTGCAGGGGGACAACTCCTACGAGCAGTACGTC.

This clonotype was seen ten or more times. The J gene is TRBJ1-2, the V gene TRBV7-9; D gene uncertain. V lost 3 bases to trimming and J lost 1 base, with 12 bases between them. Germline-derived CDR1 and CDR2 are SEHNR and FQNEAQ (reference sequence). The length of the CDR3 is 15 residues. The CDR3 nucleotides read TGTGCCAGCAGCTTTGAGGTAGTTGGTAACTATGGCTACACCTTC. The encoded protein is CASSFEVVGNYGYTF.

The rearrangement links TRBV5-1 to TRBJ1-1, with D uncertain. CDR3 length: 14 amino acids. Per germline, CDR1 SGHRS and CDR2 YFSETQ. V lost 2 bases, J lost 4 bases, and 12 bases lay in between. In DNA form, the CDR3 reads TGCGCCAGCAGCTTCAGTGTAGGAAGCACTGAAGCTTTCTTT. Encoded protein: CASSFSVGSTEAFF. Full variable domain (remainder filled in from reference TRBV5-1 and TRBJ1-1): KAGVTQTPRYLIKTRGQQVTLSCSPISGHRSVSWYQQTPGQGLQFLFEYFSETQRNKGNFPGRFSGRQFSNSRSEMNVSTLELGDSALYLCASSFSVGSTEAFFGQGTRLTVV.

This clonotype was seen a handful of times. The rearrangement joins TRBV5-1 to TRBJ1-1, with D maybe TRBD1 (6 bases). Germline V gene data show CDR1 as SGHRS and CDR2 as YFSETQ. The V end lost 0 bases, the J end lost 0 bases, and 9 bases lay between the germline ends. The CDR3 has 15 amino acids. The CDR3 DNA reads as TGCGCCAGCAGCTTGGATACAGGGATGAACACTGAAGCTTTCTTT. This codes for CASSLDTGMNTEAFF.

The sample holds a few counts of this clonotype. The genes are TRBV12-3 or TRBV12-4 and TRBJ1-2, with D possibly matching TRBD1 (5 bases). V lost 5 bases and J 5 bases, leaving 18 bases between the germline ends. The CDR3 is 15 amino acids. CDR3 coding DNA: TGTGCCAGCAGTCCCGAGGGACCCGGGGGTTATGGCTACACCTTC. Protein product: CASSPEGPGGYGYTF.

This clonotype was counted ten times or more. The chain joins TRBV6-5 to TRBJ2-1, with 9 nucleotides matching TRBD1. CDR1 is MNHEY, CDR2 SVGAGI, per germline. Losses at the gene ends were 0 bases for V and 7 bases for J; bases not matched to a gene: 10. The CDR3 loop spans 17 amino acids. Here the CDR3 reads CASSYSQGAVGVNEQFF. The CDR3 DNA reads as TGTGCCAGCAGTTACTCACAGGGGGCGGTGGGTGTGAATGAGCAGTTCTTC.